These 14 T cell receptor beta chains were all obtained from the same sample, sequenced in a study of graft-versus-host responses after intestinal transplantation. The assay was immunoSEQ multiplex PCR, and TCRdb's table has in-frame clones only and misses some. The data hold 1,500 to 2,000 clones, with 35% to 40% observed a single time. CFSE-labeled responder cells (approximately 200,000) were plated with approximately 200,000 irradiated, violet-dye-labeled stimulator cells. Sample: alloreactive CD8+ T cells from a mixed lymphocyte reaction culture, taken before transplantation. The subset here: CFSE-low proliferating T cells sorted from approximately 6-day pre-transplant mixed lymphocyte reaction (GvH or HvG direction). These TCRs come from a human patient who was an organ donor for intestinal transplantation.

By share of the sample, this clone is large. V and J are TRBV4-1 and TRBJ1-4, with D unclear. The CDR3 extends over 14 amino acids. Germline assignment: CDR1 MGHRA and CDR2 YSYEKL. V was shortened by 1 base and J by 7 bases, with 10 bases between the two germline ends. CDR3 residues: CASSQGVVGEKLFF. CDR3 nucleotides: TGCGCCAGCAGCCAAGGGGTAGTCGGTGAAAAACTGTTTTTT.

Details on this clone: With only one base between it and a far larger clone, this is likely a read error. This chain joins TRBV4-3 and TRBJ2-7; D ambiguous. This CDR3 comprises 14 residues. Germline lookup yields CDR1 LGHNA and CDR2 YSLEER. The CDR3 region has the DNA TGCGCCAGCAGCCAAGGGACCCAGATTTACGGGCAGTACTTC. It is translated as CASSQGTQIYGQYF.

This clone came up a few times. The rearrangement uses TRBV6-5 and TRBJ1-5; TRBD1 matches at 9 bases. CDR3 size: 15 residues. The V and J ends lost 4 bases and 7 bases, in that order; junction bases with no gene match: 8. Per germline, CDR1 MNHEY and CDR2 SVGAGI. The CDR3 loop reads CASSFRDRVLQPQHF. CDR3 sequence (DNA): TGTGCCAGCAGTTTCCGGGACAGGGTTTTACAGCCCCAGCATTTT.

As DNA, the CDR3 is TGTGCCAGCAGTAAAGGGGTAAGGTCCTACGAGCAGTACTTC. This sequence encodes CASSKGVRSYEQYF. The chain recombines TRBV27 with TRBJ2-7, with D perhaps TRBD1 (5 bases). V was pared by 5 bases and J by 1 base, with 12 bases between. This CDR3 has 14 amino acids. The germline gives CDR1 MNHEY, CDR2 SMNVEV (reference sequence).

The V gene is TRBV7-9, the J gene TRBJ1-1, with unresolved D. Deletions cut 1 base from V and 2 bases from J, with 11 bases between. The CDR3 sequence is 15 residues long. Germline assignment: CDR1 SEHNR and CDR2 FQNEAQ (reference sequence). The CDR3 sequence is CASSLGRDFNTEAFF. In DNA, the CDR3 is TGTGCCAGCAGCTTAGGAAGGGATTTTAACACTGAAGCTTTCTTT.

This clone is large. This sequence joins TRBV7-2 and TRBJ2-7; 8 bases line up with TRBD1. V lost 3 bases and J lost 3; bases outside the gene matches: 7. Germline V gives CDR1 SGHTA, CDR2 FQGNSA. This CDR3 has 15 residues. The CDR3 nucleotides read TGTGCCAGCAGCTTTTATGCCGGGACAGGCTACGAGCAGTACTTC. This sequence encodes CASSFYAGTGYEQYF.

This clone was observed a handful of times. The rearrangement joins TRBV7-9 to TRBJ2-5, with D unclear. In germline, CDR1 is SEHNR, CDR2 FQNEAQ (reference sequence). This CDR3 is 13 amino acids long. V was clipped by 1 base and J by 4 bases, with 7 bases between them. CDR3 nucleotide sequence: TGTGCCAGCAGCTTAGGGGCTAGAGAGACCCAGTACTTC. This sequence encodes CASSLGARETQYF. Full variable domain (missing parts from reference TRBV7-9 and TRBJ2-5): DTGVSQNPRHKITKRGQNVTFRCDPISEHNRLYWYRQTLGQGPEFLTYFQNEAQLEKSRLLSDRFSAERPKGSFSTLEIQRTEQGDSAMYLCASSLGARETQYFGPGTRLLVL.

V is TRBV2 and J is TRBJ1-3; no definite D call. V shed 7 bases and J shed 4 bases, with 23 bases lying between them. The CDR3 runs to 17 residues. CDR1 and CDR2 from the germline V gene are SNHLY and FYNNEI. The CDR3 DNA reads TGTGCCAGCATTCCGGGGTTTGGGCTTGGGCTCGGAAACACCATATATTTT. Translated, it gives CASIPGFGLGLGNTIYF.

This clone was picked up a small number of times. This rearrangement joins TRBV28 to TRBJ2-1, with TRBD2 identical over 7 bases. The CDR3 sequence is 12 residues long. Germline V gene data show CDR1 as MDHEN and CDR2 as SYDVKM. The junction had 2 bases not matched to a gene; V was cut back by 6 bases and J by 6 bases. The CDR3 loop reads CASRWGGNEQFF. The CDR3 DNA reads TGTGCCAGCAGATGGGGGGGCAATGAGCAGTTCTTC.

The chain recombines TRBV11-2 with TRBJ2-3, with TRBD2 identical over 9 bases. Trimming cost V 5 bases and J 4 bases; bases outside gene matches: 10. Germline V gene data show CDR1 as SGHAT and CDR2 as FQNNGV. The CDR3 is made up of 16 amino acids. The CDR3 region has the DNA TGTGCCAGCAGCGTCTACCCAGCGGGGGGCCCAGATACGCAGTATTTT. It encodes CASSVYPAGGPDTQYF.

This sequence joins TRBV4-3 and TRBJ2-5, with D possibly called TRBD1 or TRBD2 (5 bases each). V dropped 1 base and J dropped 8 bases, with 20 bases sitting between them. The CDR3 has 16 residues. CDR1 LGHNA and CDR2 YSLEER come from the germline V gene. This chain's CDR3 is CASSQAAGREAQTQYF. In DNA form, the CDR3 reads TGCGCCAGCAGCCAAGCCGCAGGGAGAGAGGCCCAAACCCAGTACTTC.

By proportion, this clone is large. J is TRBJ1-1 and V is TRBV28; 9 bases are shared with TRBD1. Germline V gives CDR1 MDHEN, CDR2 SYDVKM. The CDR3 spans 16 residues. The ends lost 4 bases at V and 2 bases at J; junction bases unmatched: 8. CDR3 region: CASSSPYRGRNTEAFF. CDR3 sequence (DNA): TGTGCCAGCAGTTCACCGTACAGGGGGCGAAACACTGAAGCTTTCTTT.

The chain joins TRBV7-2 to TRBJ2-2; TRBD2 matches 15 bases. Trimming took 5 bases from V and 6 from J; bases not matched to a gene: 4. Germline CDR1 and CDR2: SGHTA and FQGNSA. The length of the CDR3 is 16 residues. For the CDR3, the DNA is TGTGCCAGCAGCCTAGGACTAGCGGGGGGGCCCGGGGAGCTGTTTTTT. Translating gives CASSLGLAGGPGELFF.

The V and J genes are TRBV6-1 and TRBJ2-3; possibly TRBD2 for D (5 bases). Trimming took 5 bases from V and 4 from J, leaving 10 bases between them. Germline CDR1 reads MNHNS; CDR2 reads SASEGT. This CDR3 is built from 13 residues. The CDR3 is CASSQLVADTQYF. CDR3 nucleotides: TGTGCCAGCAGTCAACTAGTCGCAGATACGCAGTATTTT.